This is a list of T cell receptor beta chains from one sample in a study of response to subunit inactivated influenza vaccine. One entry per CDR3 protein, called by TCRdb with MiXCR from the RT-PCR reads. Seen here are 800,000 to 1,000,000 distinct CDR3 sequences, 21% observed once, and the top ten hold roughly a tenth. The material was PBMCs from blood, obtained 4 to 6 days after vaccination. All receptors derive from a man over 45 who received an inactivated influenza vaccine. Both conserved end residues are part of each CDR3. The order of the fields is CDR3 protein, V gene, D gene. A D gene is named only where the DNA matches it firmly.

CSVGGNTDTQYF TRBV29-1 NA
CASSSPRGTYNEQFF TRBV11-2 NA
CASSHMSGPDTQYF TRBV2 NA
CASSLMASRNYNEQFF TRBV5-1 NA
CASSLRQTQFF TRBV18 NA
CSASSMVNTEAFF TRBV20-1 NA
CASSQQLQGNEQFF TRBV4-3 NA
CASSPWGNSYNEQFF TRBV7-2 NA
CSARPAGLLSNQPQHF TRBV20-1 NA
CASGLDHEGYYEQYF TRBV7-6 NA
CASSQSDYIGTYEQYF TRBV3-1 NA
CASSLWGGEPQHF TRBV28 NA
CASSPDRSKNIQYF TRBV18 NA
CATSRPQGARNEQFF TRBV15 TRBD1
CAINRDTDYEQYF TRBV10-3 NA
CASSLQACRGEQFF TRBV23-1 NA
CASSLAHGGSLYQETQYF TRBV7-2 TRBD2
CASSQTDQPQHF TRBV28 NA
CASSPSRRNTEAFF TRBV12-3/TRBV12-4 NA
CSARARGSYEQYF TRBV20-1 NA
CASSLAVGGADEQYF TRBV11-2 NA
CAWAKTSYNEQFF TRBV30 NA
CASSYDPNTEAFF TRBV6-5 NA
CASTGTGSTGELFF TRBV5-1 TRBD1
CASSPQGGSIVNEQFF TRBV11-2 NA
CASSFRQQNTGELFF TRBV7-2 NA
CASRGENTEAFF TRBV12-3/TRBV12-4 NA
CASSQLDPPEAFF TRBV4-1 NA
CASSFLAETYEQYF TRBV12-3/TRBV12-4 NA
CASSLEVGGPNTGELFF TRBV5-1 TRBD1
CASSEASTDTQYF TRBV25-1 NA
CASSQYRGPYNEQFF TRBV3-1 TRBD1